A single sample gave rise to the 29 T cell receptor beta chains below, sequenced in a study of blood T cell repertoires in COVID-19. Sequencing used immunoSEQ multiplex PCR; TCRdb keeps in-frame clones, though not all of them. The sample shows some 210,000 clones, almost 85% of them seen only once. Sequencing used peripheral blood. These receptors were obtained from a woman between 40 and 50 years old with acute or convalescent COVID-19.

A few counts support this clone. The gene calls are TRBV2 and TRBJ2-3, with D tentatively TRBD2 (5 bases). V was shortened by 4 bases and J by 4 bases, with 12 bases between the two germline ends. This CDR3 contains 14 residues. Germline CDR1 SNHLY, CDR2 FYNNEI. CDR3 sequence reads: CASSGTYSADTQYF. In DNA form, the CDR3 reads TGTGCCAGCAGTGGGACTTACTCGGCAGATACGCAGTATTTT.

This clone occurred once. The CDR3 loop reads CASSVTGTQFDGYTF. The CDR3 DNA follows: TGTGCCAGTAGTGTTACCGGGACTCAGTTTGATGGCTACACCTTC. The chain has TRBV19 and TRBJ1-2; D possibly corresponds to TRBD1 (5 bases). Trimming left V 5 bases short and J 6 bases short, with 19 bases between. Per germline, CDR1 LNHDA and CDR2 SQIVND (reference sequence). This CDR3 has 15 residues.

The chain combines TRBV7-6 with TRBJ2-7, with TRBD2 identical over 7 bases. The V gene end was trimmed by 5 bases and the J gene end by 2 bases; junction bases not matched to a gene: 9. Germline V CDR1 and CDR2: SGHVS, FNYEAQ. The CDR3 length is 15 residues. The CDR3 sequence is CASSHGAGTAYEQYF. The CDR3 DNA reads TGTGCCAGCAGCCACGGAGCGGGGACGGCCTACGAGCAGTACTTC.

This clone appeared a few times. The J gene is TRBJ1-4, the V gene TRBV2; the match to TRBD1 covers 10 bases. V shed 8 bases, J shed 3 bases, and the junction held 9 bases outside the gene matches. Germline V CDR1 and CDR2: SNHLY, FYNNEI. The CDR3 contains 16 residues. The CDR3 nucleotides are TGTGCCAGCTGGTCGACAGGGGGCGCGGCTAATGAAAAACTGTTTTTT. Its protein is CASWSTGGAANEKLFF.

The rearrangement joins TRBV9 to TRBJ2-3; 8 bases are shared with TRBD2. Germline CDR1 and CDR2: SGDLS and YYNGEE. The length of the CDR3 is 17 residues. V lost 0 bases and J lost 2; bases outside the gene matches: 8. CDR3 amino acids: CASSVGAGGRITDTQYF. CDR3 nucleotide sequence: TGTGCCAGCAGCGTAGGGGCGGGGGGTAGAATCACAGATACGCAGTATTTT.

V and J are TRBV5-1 and TRBJ2-3, with 15 bases that match TRBD2. Germline values: CDR1 SGHRS, CDR2 YFSETQ. The CDR3 spans 17 residues. V gave up 4 bases and J gave up 3 bases; unmatched junction bases: 6. The CDR3 loop is CASSHGLAGGPTDTQYF. The CDR3 DNA is TGCGCCAGCAGCCACGGACTAGCGGGGGGGCCGACAGATACGCAGTATTTT. The full variable domain, rest sourced from reference TRBV5-1 and TRBJ2-3, is KAGVTQTPRYLIKTRGQQVTLSCSPISGHRSVSWYQQTPGQGLQFLFEYFSETQRNKGNFPGRFSGRQFSNSRSEMNVSTLELGDSALYLCASSHGLAGGPTDTQYFGPGTRLTVL.

There are a few counts of this clone. V gene TRBV27 combines with J gene TRBJ2-2; TRBD1 aligns across 10 bases. This CDR3 contains 16 residues. The V gene end was trimmed by 5 bases and the J gene end by 6 bases; junction bases not matched to a gene: 9. In germline, CDR1 is MNHEY, CDR2 SMNVEV (reference sequence). CDR3 DNA sequence: TGTGCCAGCAGTCGGGACAGGGGCAATGGGGCCGGGGAGCTGTTTTTT. Translating gives CASSRDRGNGAGELFF.

The chain carries TRBV5-1 and TRBJ1-1; D may be TRBD1 (5 bases). Germline CDR1 SGHRS, CDR2 YFSETQ. The CDR3 is made up of 13 amino acids. The V end lost 4 bases, the J end lost 2 bases, and 9 bases lay between the germline ends. In DNA, the CDR3 is TGCGCCAGCAGCAGGGGCCCAAACACTGAAGCTTTCTTT. It translates to CASSRGPNTEAFF.

This chain uses TRBV9 with TRBJ2-7; 7 bases map to TRBD2. The CDR3 has 15 amino acids. CDR1 is SGDLS and CDR2 is YYNGEE in the germline V gene. The J segment lost 6 bases and the V segment lost 0 bases, leaving 9 bases of the junction unmatched. DNA of the CDR3: TGTGCCAGCAGCGTAGCGGCCAGCGGGGTCGGCGAGCAGTACTTC. This codes for CASSVAASGVGEQYF.

This clone was observed many times. The rearrangement uses TRBV18 and TRBJ1-3, with D uncertain. Germline V lookup: CDR1 KGHSH, CDR2 LQKENI. Trimming left V 4 bases short and J 4 bases short, with 11 bases between. This CDR3 is 14 amino acids long. This CDR3 reads CASSLTRVGNTIYF. DNA of the CDR3: TGTGCCAGCTCACTAACGAGGGTCGGAAACACCATATATTTT.

This chain uses TRBV3-1 (or the pseudogene TRBV3-2) with TRBJ2-1, with 7 bases aligning to TRBD2. The length of the CDR3 is 16 residues. Germline CDR1 LGHDT, CDR2 YNNKEL (reference sequence). J gave up 4 bases and V 2 bases, and 8 bases lay outside the gene matches. Here the CDR3 DNA reads TGTGCCAGCAGCCAAATCCGGGCGGGAGTATACAATGAGCAGTTCTTC. Encoded protein: CASSQIRAGVYNEQFF.

The V call is TRBV2, the J call TRBJ1-2; possibly TRBD1 for D (6 bases). The CDR3 runs 14 residues. Germline CDR1 reads SNHLY; CDR2 reads FYNNEI. V was cut by 3 bases and J by 7 bases, with 15 bases left in between. In DNA form, the CDR3 reads TGTGCCAGCAGTGACAACAGGGCTCAAGCTGGCTACACCTTC. Encoded protein: CASSDNRAQAGYTF.

The chain has TRBV7-2 and TRBJ1-1; a weak D match, TRBD1 (5 bases). The V gene lost 2 bases and the J gene lost 3 bases, with 10 bases spanning the gap. The CDR3 is made up of 14 amino acids. Germline V CDR1 and CDR2: SGHTA, FQGNSA. The CDR3 protein is CASSLQGRDTEAFF. Here the CDR3 DNA reads TGTGCCAGCAGCTTACAGGGTAGGGACACTGAAGCTTTCTTT.

The V and J genes are TRBV15 and TRBJ2-3; the match to TRBD1 covers 7 bases. Germline values: CDR1 LNHNV, CDR2 YYDKDF (reference sequence). The CDR3 loop spans 15 amino acids. The V segment lost 2 bases and the J segment 3 bases; nucleotides outside the gene matches: 5. CDR3 amino acids: CATSRIRDSTDTQYF. The CDR3 bases are TGTGCCACCAGCAGAATCCGGGACAGTACAGATACGCAGTATTTT. The entire variable domain, with the rest obtained from reference TRBV15 and TRBJ2-3, is as follows: DAMVIQNPRYQVTQFGKPVTLSCSQTLNHNVMYWYQQKSSQAPKLLFHYYDKDFNNEADTPDNFQSRRPNTSFCFLDIRSPGLGDTAMYLCATSRIRDSTDTQYFGPGTRLTVL.

The chain links TRBV24-1 to TRBJ1-4, with D possibly matching TRBD1 (5 bases). Germline V gene sequence: CDR1 KGHDR, CDR2 SFDVKD. CDR3 length: 14 residues. V was pared by 8 bases and J by 4 bases, with 13 bases between. The CDR3, as DNA: TGTGCCACCATTGAGAGCGGGGGTAATGAAAAACTGTTTTTT. Amino acid sequence: CATIESGGNEKLFF.

The genes are TRBV7-9 and TRBJ2-1, with 11 positions matching TRBD2. Unmatched junction bases numbered 5, after V lost 4 bases and J lost 3 bases. The CDR3 spans 16 residues. Per germline, CDR1 SEHNR and CDR2 FQNEAQ (reference sequence). The CDR3 DNA follows: TGTGCCAGCAGCTCTCTGACTAGCGGGAACTACAATGAGCAGTTCTTC. It encodes CASSSLTSGNYNEQFF. The full variable domain, completed using reference TRBV7-9 and TRBJ2-1, is DTGVSQNPRHKITKRGQNVTFRCDPISEHNRLYWYRQTLGQGPEFLTYFQNEAQLEKSRLLSDRFSAERPKGSFSTLEIQRTEQGDSAMYLCASSSLTSGNYNEQFFGPGTRLTVL.

The chain recombines TRBV29-1 with TRBJ2-7, with 7 bases matching TRBD1. The CDR3 extends over 16 amino acids. Germline CDR1 and CDR2: SQVTM and ANQGSEA. With V trimmed by 0 bases and J by 0 bases, 8 bases remained unmatched. Written as DNA, the CDR3 is TGCAGCGTTGAAGATTATTTAGGGGGCCGCTCCTACGAGCAGTACTTC. Amino acid sequence: CSVEDYLGGRSYEQYF.

This rearrangement joins TRBV19 to TRBJ2-7, with 11 positions matching TRBD1. V was pared by 6 bases and J by 3 bases, with 7 bases of the junction left unmatched. The germline gives CDR1 LNHDA, CDR2 SQIVND (reference sequence). The CDR3 runs to 15 residues. DNA of the CDR3: TGTGCCAGTAGGCCCCGGGACAGGGGGGACTACGAGCAGTACTTC. Protein: CASRPRDRGDYEQYF.

The CDR3 loop is CASSPGLGTGWDNEQFF. The CDR3, as DNA: TGCGCCAGCAGCCCCGGTCTTGGGACAGGGTGGGACAATGAGCAGTTCTTC. V gene TRBV5-1 combines with J gene TRBJ2-1, with 9 bases that match TRBD1. Looked up from germline, CDR1 is SGHRS and CDR2 is YFSETQ. V was clipped by 4 bases and J by 5 bases; unmatched bases: 13. This CDR3 has 17 amino acids.

Only one count was recorded for this clone. The rearrangement joins TRBV12-3 or TRBV12-4 to TRBJ2-7, with 10 bases identical to TRBD1. The CDR3 loop spans 13 amino acids. The V and J ends lost 4 bases and 5 bases, in that order; junction bases with no gene match: 2. CDR3 amino acids: CASSSGQGNEQYF. Here the CDR3 DNA reads TGTGCCAGCAGTTCGGGACAGGGGAACGAGCAGTACTTC.

The chain links TRBV5-1 to TRBJ1-2, with D perhaps TRBD1 (6 bases). Per the germline V gene, CDR1 is SGHRS and CDR2 is YFSETQ. The CDR3 has 15 amino acids. V gave up 4 bases and J gave up 4 bases, with 17 bases separating them. This CDR3 is CASSTETGIFYGYTF. The CDR3 DNA reads as TGCGCCAGCAGCACGGAAACAGGGATTTTCTATGGCTACACCTTC.

This clone was observed a handful of times. The chain couples TRBV4-2 to TRBJ2-2, with TRBD2 matching 8 bases. Germline V gene data show CDR1 as LGHNA and CDR2 as YNFKEQ. This CDR3 has 16 amino acids. The V gene end was trimmed by 6 bases and the J gene end by 6 bases; junction bases not matched to a gene: 12. The CDR3 DNA reads TGTGCCAGCAGGAGACAGGCGGGGGGCTCGGCCGGGGAGCTGTTTTTT. This codes for CASRRQAGGSAGELFF.

The chain joins TRBV5-5 to TRBJ2-5, with D unresolved. The CDR3 consists of 15 residues. Germline CDR1 and CDR2: SGHKS and YYEKEE (reference sequence). V dropped 0 bases and J dropped 2 bases, with 11 bases sitting between them. The CDR3 sequence is CASSLAWAAQETQYF. CDR3 sequence (DNA): TGTGCCAGCAGCTTGGCCTGGGCAGCTCAAGAGACCCAGTACTTC.

Turning to this clone: Other nucleotide sequences in the sample specify the same CDR3. The V gene is TRBV6-5, the J gene TRBJ1-1, with D perhaps TRBD1 (5 bases). The germline V and J ends were trimmed by 4 bases and 1 base, with 10 bases remaining between them. Germline V CDR1 and CDR2: MNHEY, SVGAGI. This CDR3 is built from 14 residues. The CDR3 here is CASSSRQRNTEAFF. In DNA, the CDR3 is TGTGCCAGCAGTTCCCGACAGCGGAACACTGAAGCTTTCTTT.

The genes are TRBV5-6 and TRBJ2-4; the match to TRBD1 covers 8 bases. V was pared by 1 base and J by 1 base, with 4 bases of the junction left unmatched. The CDR3 covers 16 residues. Germline CDR1 SGHDT, CDR2 YYEEEE. The CDR3 sequence is CASSLWTGRAKNIQYF. In DNA form, the CDR3 reads TGTGCCAGCAGCTTGTGGACAGGGAGGGCCAAAAACATTCAGTACTTC.

This chain joins TRBV29-1 and TRBJ1-2; D is possibly TRBD1 (6 bases). The germline CDR1 and CDR2 sequences are SQVTM and ANQGSEA. The CDR3 extends over 15 amino acids. The V gene lost 6 bases and the J gene lost 7 bases, with 24 bases spanning the gap. The CDR3 here is CSVSTGALSSGGYTF. CDR3 nucleotides: TGCAGCGTCTCGACAGGTGCGCTCAGCTCGGGTGGCTACACCTTC.

This rearrangement joins TRBV27 to TRBJ2-7; 7 bases match TRBD1. The CDR3 is made up of 16 amino acids. The trim removed 4 bases at V and 0 bases at J, leaving 9 bases unmatched. Per germline, CDR1 MNHEY and CDR2 SMNVEV (reference sequence). CDR3 in amino acids: CASSYATGVPSYEQYF. As DNA, the CDR3 is TGTGCCAGCAGTTACGCCACAGGGGTACCCTCCTACGAGCAGTACTTC.

This rearrangement joins TRBV7-8 to TRBJ1-3, with a possible D match to TRBD1 (5 bases). CDR3 length: 18 residues. Germline CDR1 SGHVS, CDR2 FQNEAQ. Trimming removed 2 bases from V and 1 base from J, with 18 bases in between. The CDR3 loop is CASSLKGSSAVSGNTIYF. In DNA form, the CDR3 reads TGTGCCAGCAGCTTAAAGGGGTCGTCGGCAGTATCTGGAAACACCATATATTTT.

This clone was counted between two and nine times. The rearrangement links TRBV5-1 to TRBJ2-5; maybe TRBD1 (6 bases). V was trimmed by 3 bases and J by 2 bases, leaving 14 bases between them. CDR3 length: 15 amino acids. Looked up from germline, CDR1 is SGHRS and CDR2 is YFSETQ. The CDR3 here is CASSSRDRYQETQYF. CDR3 in DNA: TGCGCCAGCAGCTCCCGAGACAGGTATCAAGAGACCCAGTACTTC.